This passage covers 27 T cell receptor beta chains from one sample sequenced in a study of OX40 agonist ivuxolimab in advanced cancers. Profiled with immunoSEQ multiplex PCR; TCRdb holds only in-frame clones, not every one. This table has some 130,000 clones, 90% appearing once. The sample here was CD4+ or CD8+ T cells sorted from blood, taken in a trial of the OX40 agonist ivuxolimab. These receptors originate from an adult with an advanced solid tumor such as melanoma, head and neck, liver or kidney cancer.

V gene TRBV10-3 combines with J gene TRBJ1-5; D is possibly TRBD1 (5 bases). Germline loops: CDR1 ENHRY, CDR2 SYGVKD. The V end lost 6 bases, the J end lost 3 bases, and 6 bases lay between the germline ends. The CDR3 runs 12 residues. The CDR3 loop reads CAIRQDNQPQHF. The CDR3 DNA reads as TGTGCCATCAGACAGGACAATCAGCCCCAGCATTTT.

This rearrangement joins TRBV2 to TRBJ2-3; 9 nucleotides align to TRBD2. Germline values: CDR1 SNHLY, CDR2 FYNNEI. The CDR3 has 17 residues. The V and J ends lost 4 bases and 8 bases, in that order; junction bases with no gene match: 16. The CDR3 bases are TGTGCCAGCAGTGTGGGGATAGCGGGAGCAGCAGGCGGTACGCAGTATTTT. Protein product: CASSVGIAGAAGGTQYF.

CDR3 DNA: TGTGCCAGCAGCTTAGTTGGCCATGCCAACTATGGCTACACCTTC. Amino acid sequence: CASSLVGHANYGYTF. The chain recombines TRBV7-2 with TRBJ1-2, with no clear D. The CDR3 is 15 amino acids. V was pared by 1 base and J by 2 bases, with 11 bases between. CDR1 and CDR2 (germline): SGHTA, FQGNSA.

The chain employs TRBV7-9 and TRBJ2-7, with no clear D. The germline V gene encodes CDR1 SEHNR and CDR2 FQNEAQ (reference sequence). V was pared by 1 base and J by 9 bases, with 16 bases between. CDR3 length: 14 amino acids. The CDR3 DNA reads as TGTGCCAGCAGCTTAGAGAAGACACCCGAGATGCAGTACTTC. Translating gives CASSLEKTPEMQYF. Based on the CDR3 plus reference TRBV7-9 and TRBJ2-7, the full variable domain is DTGVSQNPRHKITKRGQNVTFRCDPISEHNRLYWYRQTLGQGPEFLTYFQNEAQLEKSRLLSDRFSAERPKGSFSTLEIQRTEQGDSAMYLCASSLEKTPEMQYFGPGTRLTVT.

The CDR3 reads CASTSGTRRKDEQFF. As DNA, the CDR3 is TGTGCCAGCACCTCCGGGACTAGACGTAAGGATGAGCAGTTCTTC. This chain links TRBV7-9 with TRBJ2-1, with 8 positions matching TRBD2. V dropped 7 bases and J dropped 8; count of bases not matched to a gene: 13. The CDR3 is made up of 15 amino acids. CDR1 is SEHNR, CDR2 FQNEAQ, per germline (reference sequence).

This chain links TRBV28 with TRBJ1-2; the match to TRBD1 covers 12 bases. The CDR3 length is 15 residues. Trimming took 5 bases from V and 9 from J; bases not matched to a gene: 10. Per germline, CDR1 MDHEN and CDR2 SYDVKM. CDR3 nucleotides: TGTGCCAGCAGTGTTAACCGGGACAGGGGGCCCCGCTACACCTTC. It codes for CASSVNRDRGPRYTF.

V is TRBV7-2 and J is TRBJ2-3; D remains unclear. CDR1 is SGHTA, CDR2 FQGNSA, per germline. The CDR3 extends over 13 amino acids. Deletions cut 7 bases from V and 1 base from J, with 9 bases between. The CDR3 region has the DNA TGTGCCAGCAATAGGGAACGCACAGATACGCAGTATTTT. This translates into CASNRERTDTQYF.

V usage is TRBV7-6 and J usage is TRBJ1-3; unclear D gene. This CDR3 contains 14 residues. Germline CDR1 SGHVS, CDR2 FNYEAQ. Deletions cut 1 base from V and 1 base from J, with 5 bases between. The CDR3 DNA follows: TGTGCCAGCAGCTTAGGGATGTCTGGAAACACCATATATTTT. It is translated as CASSLGMSGNTIYF.

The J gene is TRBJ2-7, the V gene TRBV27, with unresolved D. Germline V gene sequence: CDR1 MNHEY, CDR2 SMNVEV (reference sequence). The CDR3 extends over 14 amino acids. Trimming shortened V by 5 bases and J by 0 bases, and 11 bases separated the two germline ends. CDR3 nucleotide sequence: TGTGCCAGCAGTCCGCGCCCAGGCTCCTACGAGCAGTACTTC. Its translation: CASSPRPGSYEQYF.

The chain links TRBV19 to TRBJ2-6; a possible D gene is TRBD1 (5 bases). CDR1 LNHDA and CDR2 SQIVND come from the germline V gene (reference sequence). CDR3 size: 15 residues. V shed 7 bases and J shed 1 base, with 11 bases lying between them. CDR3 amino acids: CASKGVGSGANVLTF. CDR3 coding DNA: TGTGCCAGTAAAGGGGTAGGGTCTGGGGCCAACGTCCTGACTTTC.

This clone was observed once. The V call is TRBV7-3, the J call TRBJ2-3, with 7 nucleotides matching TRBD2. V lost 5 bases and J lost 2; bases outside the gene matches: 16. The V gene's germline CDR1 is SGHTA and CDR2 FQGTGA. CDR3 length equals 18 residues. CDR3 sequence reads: CASSLNPSGLSSTDTQYF. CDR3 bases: TGTGCCAGCAGCCTAAATCCATCGGGACTATCTTCCACAGATACGCAGTATTTT.

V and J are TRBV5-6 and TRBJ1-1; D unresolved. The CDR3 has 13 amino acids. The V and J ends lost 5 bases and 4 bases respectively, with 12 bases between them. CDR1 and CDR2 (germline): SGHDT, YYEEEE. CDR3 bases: TGTGCCAGCAGTCCAGCCCCCGGCACTGAAGCTTTCTTT. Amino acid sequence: CASSPAPGTEAFF.

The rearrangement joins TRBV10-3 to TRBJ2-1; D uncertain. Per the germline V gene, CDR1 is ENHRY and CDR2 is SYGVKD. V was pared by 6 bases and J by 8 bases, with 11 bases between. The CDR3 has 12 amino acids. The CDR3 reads CAIRNLVDEQFF. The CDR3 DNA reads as TGTGCCATCAGGAACCTCGTGGATGAGCAGTTCTTC.

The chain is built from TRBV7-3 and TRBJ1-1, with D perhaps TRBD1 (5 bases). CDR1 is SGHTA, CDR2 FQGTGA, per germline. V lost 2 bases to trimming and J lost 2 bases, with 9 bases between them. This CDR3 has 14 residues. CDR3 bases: TGTGCCAGCAGCTTAGGGGGTTATAACACTGAAGCTTTCTTT. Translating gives CASSLGGYNTEAFF.

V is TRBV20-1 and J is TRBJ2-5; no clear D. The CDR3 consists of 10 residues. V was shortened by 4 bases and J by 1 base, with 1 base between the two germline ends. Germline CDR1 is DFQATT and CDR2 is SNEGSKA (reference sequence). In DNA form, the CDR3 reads TGCAGTGCTACCCAAGAGACCCAGTACTTC. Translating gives CSATQETQYF.

The CDR3 DNA sequence: TGTGCTAGTGGTTTGGCACCCACGGGGCAAGAGACCCAGTACTTC. This codes for CASGLAPTGQETQYF. The V gene is TRBV12-5, the J gene TRBJ2-5, with D tentatively TRBD2 (5 bases). Germline-derived CDR1 and CDR2 are LGHNT and FRNRAP. This CDR3 has 15 residues. The ends were cut back, 1 base at V and 2 bases at J, with 11 bases in the middle.

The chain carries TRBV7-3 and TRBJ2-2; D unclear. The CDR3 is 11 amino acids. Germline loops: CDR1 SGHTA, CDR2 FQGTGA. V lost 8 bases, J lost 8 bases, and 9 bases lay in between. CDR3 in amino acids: CASGIVGELFF. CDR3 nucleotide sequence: TGTGCCAGCGGAATTGTGGGGGAGCTGTTTTTT.

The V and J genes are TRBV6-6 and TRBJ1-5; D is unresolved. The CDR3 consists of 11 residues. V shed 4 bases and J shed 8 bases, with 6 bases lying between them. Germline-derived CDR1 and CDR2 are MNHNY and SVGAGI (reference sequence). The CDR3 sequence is CASSSDKPQHF. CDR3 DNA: TGTGCCAGCAGTTCCGACAAGCCCCAGCATTTT.

CDR3 residues: CASSILGTTGYGGYTF. The CDR3 nucleotides are TGTGCCAGTAGTATCTTAGGGACTACAGGGTACGGTGGCTACACCTTC. This chain joins TRBV19 and TRBJ1-2; TRBD1 is a possible D gene (6 bases). The germline gives CDR1 LNHDA, CDR2 SQIVND (reference sequence). V lost 3 bases and J 7 bases, leaving 21 bases between the germline ends. This CDR3 spans 16 amino acids. The full variable domain, in which reference TRBV19 and TRBJ1-2 provide the parts outside the CDR3, is DGGITQSPKYLFRKEGQNVTLSCEQNLNHDAMYWYRQDPGQGLRLIYYSQIVNDFQKGDIAEGYSVSREKKESFPLTVTSAQKNPTAFYLCASSILGTTGYGGYTFGSGTRLTVV.

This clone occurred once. The CDR3 loop is CASSPLGGETSPLHF. The CDR3, as DNA: TGTGCCAGCAGCCCCCTGGGAGGGGAAACATCACCCCTCCACTTT. V is TRBV5-6 and J is TRBJ1-6; D may be TRBD1 (5 bases). With 4 bases removed from V and 10 bases from J, the gap between germline ends came to 18 bases. The CDR3 extends over 15 amino acids. The germline CDR1 and CDR2 sequences are SGHDT and YYEEEE.

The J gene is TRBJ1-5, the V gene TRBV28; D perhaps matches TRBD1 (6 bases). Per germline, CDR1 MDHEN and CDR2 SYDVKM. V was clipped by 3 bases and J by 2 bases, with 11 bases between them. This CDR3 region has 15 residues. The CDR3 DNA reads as TGTGCCAGCAGTTTGGAGGGGGGAGGCAATCAGCCCCAGCATTTT. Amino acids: CASSLEGGGNQPQHF.

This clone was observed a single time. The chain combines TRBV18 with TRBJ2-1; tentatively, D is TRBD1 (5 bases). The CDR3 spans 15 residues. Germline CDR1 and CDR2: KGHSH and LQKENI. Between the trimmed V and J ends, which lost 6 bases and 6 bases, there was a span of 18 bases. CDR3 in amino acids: CASSPDLTALNEQFF. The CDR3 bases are TGTGCCAGCTCCCCTGACCTGACAGCCCTCAATGAGCAGTTCTTC.

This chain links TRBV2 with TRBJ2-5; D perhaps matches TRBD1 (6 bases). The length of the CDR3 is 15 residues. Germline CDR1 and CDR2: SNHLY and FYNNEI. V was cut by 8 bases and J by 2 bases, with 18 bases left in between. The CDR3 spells CASGRTVNPQETQYF. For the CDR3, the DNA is TGTGCCAGCGGCAGGACAGTCAATCCACAAGAGACCCAGTACTTC.

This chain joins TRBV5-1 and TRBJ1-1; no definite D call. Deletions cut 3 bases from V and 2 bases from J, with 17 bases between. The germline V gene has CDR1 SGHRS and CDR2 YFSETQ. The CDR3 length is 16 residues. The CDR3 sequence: CASSSVESRPNTEAFF. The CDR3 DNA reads TGCGCCAGCAGCTCGGTGGAGAGTCGCCCAAACACTGAAGCTTTCTTT.

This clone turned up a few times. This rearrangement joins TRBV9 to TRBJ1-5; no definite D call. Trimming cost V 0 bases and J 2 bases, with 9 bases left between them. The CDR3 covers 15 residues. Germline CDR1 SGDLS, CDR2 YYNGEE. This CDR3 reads CASSVAGLGNQPQHF. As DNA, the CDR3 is TGTGCCAGCAGCGTAGCCGGATTAGGCAATCAGCCCCAGCATTTT.

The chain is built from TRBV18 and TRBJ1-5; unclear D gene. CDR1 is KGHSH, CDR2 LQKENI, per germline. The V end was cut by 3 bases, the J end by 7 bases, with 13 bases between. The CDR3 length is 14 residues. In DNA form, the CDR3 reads TGTGCCAGCTCACCGGGAATTATTAACCAGCCCCAGCATTTT. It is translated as CASSPGIINQPQHF.

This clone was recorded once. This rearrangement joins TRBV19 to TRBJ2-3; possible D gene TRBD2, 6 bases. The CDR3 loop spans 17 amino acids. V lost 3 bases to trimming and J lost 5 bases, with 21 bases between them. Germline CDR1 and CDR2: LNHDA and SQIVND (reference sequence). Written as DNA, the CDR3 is TGTGCCAGTAGTATGTCGAAAAAAGGAGGGGAGTTAGATACGCAGTATTTT. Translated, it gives CASSMSKKGGELDTQYF.